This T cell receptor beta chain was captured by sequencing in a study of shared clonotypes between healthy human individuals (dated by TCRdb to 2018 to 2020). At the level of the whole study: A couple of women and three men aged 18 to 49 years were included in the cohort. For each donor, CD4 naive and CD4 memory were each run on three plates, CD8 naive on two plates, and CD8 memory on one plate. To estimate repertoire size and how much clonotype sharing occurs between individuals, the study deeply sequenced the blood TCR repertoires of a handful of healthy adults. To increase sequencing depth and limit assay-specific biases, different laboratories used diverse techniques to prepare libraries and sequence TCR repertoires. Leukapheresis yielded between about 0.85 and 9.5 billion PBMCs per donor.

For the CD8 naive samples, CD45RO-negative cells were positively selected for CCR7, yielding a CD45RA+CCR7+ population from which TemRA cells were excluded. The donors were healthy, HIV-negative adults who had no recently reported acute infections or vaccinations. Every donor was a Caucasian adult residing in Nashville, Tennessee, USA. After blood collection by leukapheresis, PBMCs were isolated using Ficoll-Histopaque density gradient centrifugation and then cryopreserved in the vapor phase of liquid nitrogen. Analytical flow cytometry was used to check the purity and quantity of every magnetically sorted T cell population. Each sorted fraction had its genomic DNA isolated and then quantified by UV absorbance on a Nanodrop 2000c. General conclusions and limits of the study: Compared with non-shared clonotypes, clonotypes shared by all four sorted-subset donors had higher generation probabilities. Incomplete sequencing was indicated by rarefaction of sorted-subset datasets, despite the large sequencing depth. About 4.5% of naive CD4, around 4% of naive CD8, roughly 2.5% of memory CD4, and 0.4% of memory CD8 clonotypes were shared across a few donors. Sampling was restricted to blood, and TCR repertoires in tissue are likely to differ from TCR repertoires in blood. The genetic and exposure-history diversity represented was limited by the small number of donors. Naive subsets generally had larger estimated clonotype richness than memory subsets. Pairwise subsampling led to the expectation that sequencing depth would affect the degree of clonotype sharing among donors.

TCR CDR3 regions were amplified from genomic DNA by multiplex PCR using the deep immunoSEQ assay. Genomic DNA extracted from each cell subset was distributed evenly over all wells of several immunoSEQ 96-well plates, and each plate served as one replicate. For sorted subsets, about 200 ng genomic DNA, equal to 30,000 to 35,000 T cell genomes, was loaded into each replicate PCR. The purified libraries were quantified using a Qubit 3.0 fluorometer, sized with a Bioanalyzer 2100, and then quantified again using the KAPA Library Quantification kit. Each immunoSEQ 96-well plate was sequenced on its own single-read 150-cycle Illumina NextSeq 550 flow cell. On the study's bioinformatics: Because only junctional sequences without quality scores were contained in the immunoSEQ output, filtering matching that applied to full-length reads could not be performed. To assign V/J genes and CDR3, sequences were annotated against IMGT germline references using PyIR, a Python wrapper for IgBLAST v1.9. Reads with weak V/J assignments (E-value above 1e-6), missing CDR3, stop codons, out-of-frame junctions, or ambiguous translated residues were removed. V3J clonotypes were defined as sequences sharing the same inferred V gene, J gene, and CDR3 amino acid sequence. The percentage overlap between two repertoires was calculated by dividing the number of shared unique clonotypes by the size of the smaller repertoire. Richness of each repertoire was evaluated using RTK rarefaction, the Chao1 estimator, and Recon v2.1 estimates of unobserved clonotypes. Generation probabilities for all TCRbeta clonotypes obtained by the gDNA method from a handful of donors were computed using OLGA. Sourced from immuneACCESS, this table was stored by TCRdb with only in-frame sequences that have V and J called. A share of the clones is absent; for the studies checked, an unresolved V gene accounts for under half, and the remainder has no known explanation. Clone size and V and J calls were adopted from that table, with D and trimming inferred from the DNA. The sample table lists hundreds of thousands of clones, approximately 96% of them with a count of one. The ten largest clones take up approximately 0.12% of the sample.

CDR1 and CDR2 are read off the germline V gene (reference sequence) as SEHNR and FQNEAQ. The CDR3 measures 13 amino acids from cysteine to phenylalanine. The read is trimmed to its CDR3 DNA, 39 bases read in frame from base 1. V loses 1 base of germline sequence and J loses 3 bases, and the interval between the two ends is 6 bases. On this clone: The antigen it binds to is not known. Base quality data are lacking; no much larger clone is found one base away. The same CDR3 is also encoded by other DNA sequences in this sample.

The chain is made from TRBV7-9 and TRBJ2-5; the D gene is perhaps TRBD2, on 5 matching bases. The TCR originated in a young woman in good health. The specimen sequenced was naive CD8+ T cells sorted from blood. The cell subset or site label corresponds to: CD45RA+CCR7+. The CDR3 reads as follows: CASSLGAEETQYF. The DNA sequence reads TGTGCCAGCAGCTTAGGAGCGGAAGAGACCCAGTACTTC.